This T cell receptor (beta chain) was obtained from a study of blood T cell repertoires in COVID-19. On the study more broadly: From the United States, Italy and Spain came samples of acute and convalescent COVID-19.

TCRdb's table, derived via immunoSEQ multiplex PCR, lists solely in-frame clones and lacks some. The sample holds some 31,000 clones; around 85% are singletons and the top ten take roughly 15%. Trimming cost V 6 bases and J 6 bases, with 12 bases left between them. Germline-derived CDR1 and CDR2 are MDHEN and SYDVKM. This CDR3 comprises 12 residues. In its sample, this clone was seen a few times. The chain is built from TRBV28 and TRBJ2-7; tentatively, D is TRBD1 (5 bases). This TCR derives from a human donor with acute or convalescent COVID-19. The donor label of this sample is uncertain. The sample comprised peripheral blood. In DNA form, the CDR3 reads TGTGCCAGCAGGGGCCCCCAGGGCGAGCAGTACTTC. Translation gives CASRGPQGEQYF.